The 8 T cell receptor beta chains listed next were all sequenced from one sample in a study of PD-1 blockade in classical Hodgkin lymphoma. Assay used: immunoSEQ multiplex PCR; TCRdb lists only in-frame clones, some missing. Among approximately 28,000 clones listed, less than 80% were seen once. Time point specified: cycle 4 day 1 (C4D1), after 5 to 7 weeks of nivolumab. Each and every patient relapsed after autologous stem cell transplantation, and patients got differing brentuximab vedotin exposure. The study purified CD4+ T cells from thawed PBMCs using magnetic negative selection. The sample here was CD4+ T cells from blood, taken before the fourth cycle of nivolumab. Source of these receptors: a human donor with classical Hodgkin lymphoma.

DNA of the CDR3: TGTGCCAGCAGTTATTTGAGAACAAGCGGGGAGACCCAGTACTTC. Amino acids: CASSYLRTSGETQYF. The V and J genes are TRBV6-5 and TRBJ2-5, with D possibly matching TRBD2 (6 bases). The germline V gene has CDR1 MNHEY and CDR2 SVGAGI. This CDR3 comprises 15 residues. The V end was cut by 3 bases, the J end by 5 bases, with 16 bases between.

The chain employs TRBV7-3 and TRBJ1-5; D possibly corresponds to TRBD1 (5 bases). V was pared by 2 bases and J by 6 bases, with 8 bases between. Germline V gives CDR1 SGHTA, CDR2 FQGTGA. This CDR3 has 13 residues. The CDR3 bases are TGTGCCAGCAGCTTATGGGGGGGTCAGCCCCAGCATTTT. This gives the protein CASSLWGGQPQHF.

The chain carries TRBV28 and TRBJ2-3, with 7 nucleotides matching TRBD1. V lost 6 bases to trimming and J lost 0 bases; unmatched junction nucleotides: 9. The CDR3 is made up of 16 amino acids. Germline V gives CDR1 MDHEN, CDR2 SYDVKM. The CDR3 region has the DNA TGTGCCAGCAGCCGACCCCTGACAGGGAGCACAGATACGCAGTATTTT. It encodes CASSRPLTGSTDTQYF.

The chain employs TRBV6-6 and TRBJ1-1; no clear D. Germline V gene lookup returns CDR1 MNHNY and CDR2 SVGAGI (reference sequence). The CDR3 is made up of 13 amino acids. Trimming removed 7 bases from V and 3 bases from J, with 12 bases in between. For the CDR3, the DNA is TGTGCCAGCAAAGACCCCGGGTACACTGAAGCTTTCTTT. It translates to CASKDPGYTEAFF.

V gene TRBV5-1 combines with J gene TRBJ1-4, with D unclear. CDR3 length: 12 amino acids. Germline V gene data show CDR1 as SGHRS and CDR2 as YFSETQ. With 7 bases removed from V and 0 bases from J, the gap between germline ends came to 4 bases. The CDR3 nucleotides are TGCGCCAGCGGGACAACTAATGAAAAACTGTTTTTT. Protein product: CASGTTNEKLFF.

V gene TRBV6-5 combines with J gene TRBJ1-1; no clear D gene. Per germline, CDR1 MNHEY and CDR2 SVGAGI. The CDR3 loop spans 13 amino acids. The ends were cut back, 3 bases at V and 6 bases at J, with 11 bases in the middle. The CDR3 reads CASSYRAEPEAFF. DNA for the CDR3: TGTGCCAGCAGTTATCGGGCAGAGCCTGAAGCTTTCTTT.

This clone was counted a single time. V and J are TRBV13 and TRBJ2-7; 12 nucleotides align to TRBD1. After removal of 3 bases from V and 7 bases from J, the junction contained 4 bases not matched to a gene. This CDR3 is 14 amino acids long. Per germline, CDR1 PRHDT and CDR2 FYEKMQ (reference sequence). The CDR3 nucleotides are TGTGCCAGCAGCTTCCGGGACAGGGGGCGGGAGCAGTACTTC. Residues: CASSFRDRGREQYF.

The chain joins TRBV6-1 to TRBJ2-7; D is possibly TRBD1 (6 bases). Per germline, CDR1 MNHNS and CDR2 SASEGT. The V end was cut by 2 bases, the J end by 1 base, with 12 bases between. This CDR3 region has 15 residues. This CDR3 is CASSEWVGGSYEQYF. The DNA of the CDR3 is TGTGCCAGCAGTGAATGGGTAGGGGGATCCTACGAGCAGTACTTC.